These 30 T cell receptor beta chains were sequenced from one sample in a study of Tregs in tolerant kidney transplant recipients. Measured with immunoSEQ multiplex PCR; TCRdb has only the in-frame clones, and not every one. The table records roughly 250,000 clones, around 82% of them present only once. The sequenced sample consisted of CD4+ T cells from blood. The receptors shown here come from a human donor in good health.

The chain combines TRBV10-2 with TRBJ1-6; no clear D. Looked up from germline, CDR1 is WSHSY and CDR2 is SAAADI. V lost 2 bases, J lost 6 bases, and 11 bases lay in between. The CDR3 is 15 amino acids. DNA for the CDR3: TGCGCCAGCAGTGAGATAGGCGGAGTTAATTCACCCCTCCACTTT. It yields the protein CASSEIGGVNSPLHF.

V and J are TRBV18 and TRBJ2-3, with D uncertain. V gave up 8 bases and J gave up 1 base, with 13 bases separating them. CDR1 and CDR2 from the germline V gene are KGHSH and LQKENI. There are 14 residues in the CDR3. In DNA, the CDR3 is TGTGCCAGCGGGCGATTTTCTCGCACAGATACGCAGTATTTT. Amino acid sequence: CASGRFSRTDTQYF.

The genes are TRBV4-2 and TRBJ1-1; D unclear. This CDR3 spans 15 amino acids. V was pared by 0 bases and J by 1 base, with 9 bases between. Germline V gives CDR1 LGHNA, CDR2 YNFKEQ. The CDR3: CASSQDLAGNTEAFF. CDR3 nucleotides: TGTGCCAGCAGCCAAGATCTAGCAGGGAACACTGAAGCTTTCTTT.

The V call is TRBV5-8, the J call TRBJ1-1; D remains unclear. The CDR3 loop spans 11 amino acids. Trimming pared 5 bases from V and 0 bases from J, leaving 2 bases between. Germline V gene lookup returns CDR1 SGHTS and CDR2 YDEGEE. The CDR3 nucleotides read TGTGCCAGCAGTTTGAACACTGAAGCTTTCTTT. Translated, it gives CASSLNTEAFF.

The genes are TRBV19 and TRBJ1-5, with D hard to call. Germline assignment: CDR1 LNHDA and CDR2 SQIVND (reference sequence). V shed 4 bases and J shed 7 bases, with 14 bases lying between them. There are 14 residues in the CDR3. CDR3 nucleotides: TGTGCCAGTAGTACTGCGGCCCCCCCCCAGCCCCAGCATTTT. Protein product: CASSTAAPPQPQHF. Variable domain in full (rest from reference TRBV19 and TRBJ1-5): DGGITQSPKYLFRKEGQNVTLSCEQNLNHDAMYWYRQDPGQGLRLIYYSQIVNDFQKGDIAEGYSVSREKKESFPLTVTSAQKNPTAFYLCASSTAAPPQPQHFGDGTRLSIL.

The gene calls are TRBV28 and TRBJ1-2; no clear D gene. Per germline, CDR1 MDHEN and CDR2 SYDVKM. Trimming removed 8 bases at V and 5 bases at J, with 6 bases between. The length of the CDR3 is 10 residues. The CDR3 here is CASGKYGYTF. The CDR3 bases are TGTGCCAGCGGCAAGTATGGCTACACCTTC.

Details on this clone: Within the sample, other DNA sequences also encode this same CDR3. V usage is TRBV30 and J usage is TRBJ1-2; TRBD1 might be the D (6 bases). There are 13 residues in the CDR3. V lost 3 bases and J 4 bases, leaving 12 bases between the germline ends. Germline V lookup: CDR1 GTSNPN, CDR2 SVGIG (reference sequence). CDR3 protein: CAWRGGAGYGYTF. As DNA, the CDR3 is TGTGCCTGGAGGGGGGGGGCGGGCTATGGCTACACCTTC.

This chain links TRBV2 with TRBJ2-3; TRBD1 might be the D (6 bases). Germline V gene sequence: CDR1 SNHLY, CDR2 FYNNEI. The CDR3 runs 12 residues. V gave up 2 bases and J gave up 9 bases, with 9 bases separating them. CDR3 residues: CASSETQGTQYF. The CDR3 nucleotides read TGTGCCAGCAGTGAAACCCAGGGGACGCAGTATTTT.

J is TRBJ2-2 and V is TRBV5-4; no clear D. The CDR3 runs 14 residues. V was pared by 4 bases and J by 1 base, with 8 bases between. Germline CDR1 SGHNT, CDR2 YYREEE (reference sequence). The CDR3 DNA reads as TGTGCCAGCAGCCTTCAGCAGAACACCGGGGAGCTGTTTTTT. Protein sequence: CASSLQQNTGELFF.

The chain recombines TRBV9 with TRBJ1-2; D might be TRBD1 (6 bases). This CDR3 has 15 residues. Germline lookup yields CDR1 SGDLS and CDR2 YYNGEE. Trimming took 4 bases from V and 2 from J, leaving 15 bases between them. As DNA, the CDR3 is TGTGCCAGCAGCCTTATTGGACAGCAAAACTATGGCTACACCTTC. Protein sequence: CASSLIGQQNYGYTF.

The V and J genes are TRBV19 and TRBJ2-7, with D tentatively TRBD2 (6 bases). V lost 3 bases and J 3 bases, leaving 18 bases between the germline ends. Germline V CDR1 and CDR2: LNHDA, SQIVND (reference sequence). This CDR3 region has 16 residues. Written as DNA, the CDR3 is TGTGCCAGTAGTATGCCTCCGCGGGACGGGGGCTACGAGCAGTACTTC. As protein: CASSMPPRDGGYEQYF.

The chain is built from TRBV4-2 and TRBJ1-4; a weak D match, TRBD1 (6 bases). This CDR3 has 16 amino acids. V was clipped by 0 bases and J by 8 bases, with 16 bases between them. Germline V lookup: CDR1 LGHNA, CDR2 YNFKEQ. CDR3 protein: CASSQDRTGNGEKLFF. The CDR3 region has the DNA TGTGCCAGCAGCCAAGATCGAACAGGGAATGGAGAAAAACTGTTTTTT.

V and J are TRBV13 and TRBJ1-6; 9 nucleotides line up with TRBD1. The trim removed 5 bases at V and 8 bases at J, leaving 7 bases unmatched. Germline loops: CDR1 PRHDT, CDR2 FYEKMQ (reference sequence). The CDR3 has 15 amino acids. In DNA form, the CDR3 reads TGTGCCAGCAGCACATACAGGGGGCTGGATTCACCCCTCCACTTT. The encoded protein is CASSTYRGLDSPLHF.

This rearrangement joins TRBV15 to TRBJ1-1, with TRBD1 identical over 7 bases. The CDR3 runs to 16 residues. Germline V gene data show CDR1 as LNHNV and CDR2 as YYDKDF (reference sequence). V dropped 1 base and J dropped 5; count of bases not matched to a gene: 10. This CDR3 reads CATSRGEPTGRTEAFF. CDR3 in DNA: TGTGCCACCAGCAGAGGCGAGCCGACAGGGCGGACTGAAGCTTTCTTT.

V is TRBV7-6 and J is TRBJ1-2, with 9 bases that match TRBD1. The V gene's germline CDR1 is SGHVS and CDR2 FNYEAQ. This CDR3 spans 14 amino acids. V was pared by 5 bases and J by 8 bases, with 9 bases of the junction left unmatched. CDR3 region: CASSLGTGGLGYTF. CDR3 coding DNA: TGTGCCAGCAGCCTCGGCACAGGGGGCCTCGGCTACACCTTC.

In this sample, this clone turned up a few times. The chain carries TRBV5-1 and TRBJ2-7, with D perhaps TRBD1 or TRBD2 (7 bases each). The CDR3 sequence is 16 residues long. CDR1 is SGHRS and CDR2 is YFSETQ in the germline V gene. V was trimmed by 0 bases and J by 3 bases, leaving 16 bases between them. For the CDR3, the DNA is TGCGCCAGCAGCTTGGCAGGGGGGGCAGAATTCTACGAGCAGTACTTC. It translates to CASSLAGGAEFYEQYF.

The chain employs TRBV15 and TRBJ2-7; D may be TRBD2 (6 bases). The V and J ends lost 0 bases and 8 bases respectively, with 14 bases between them. From germline, CDR1 is LNHNV and CDR2 YYDKDF (reference sequence). This CDR3 has 14 residues. The CDR3 spells CATSRDRMGGQQYF. The CDR3 DNA is TGTGCCACCAGCAGAGATCGGATGGGGGGACAGCAGTACTTC.

The chain links TRBV30 to TRBJ1-2; D perhaps matches TRBD1 (6 bases). Germline CDR1 and CDR2: GTSNPN and SVGIG (reference sequence). The CDR3 totals 13 residues. The germline V and J ends were trimmed by 2 bases and 5 bases, with 12 bases remaining between them. CDR3 protein: CAWSPGHLYGYTF. Written as DNA, the CDR3 is TGTGCCTGGAGTCCGGGACACCTATATGGCTACACCTTC. The full variable domain, with the rest looked up from reference TRBV30 and TRBJ1-2, is SQTIHQWPATLVQPVGSPLSLECTVEGTSNPNLYWYRQAAGRGLQLLFYSVGIGQISSEVPQNLSASRPQDRQFILSSKKLLLSDSGFYLCAWSPGHLYGYTFGSGTRLTVV.

Turning to this clone: At the DNA level, this CDR3 is encoded by other sequences in the same sample as well. Here the CDR3 DNA reads TGTGCCAGTAGCAAGGACAGGGGTGGCAATCAGCCCCAGCATTTT. It is translated as CASSKDRGGNQPQHF. This rearrangement joins TRBV19 to TRBJ1-5; TRBD1 matches 9 bases. The CDR3 consists of 15 residues. After removal of 6 bases from V and 2 bases from J, the junction contained 5 bases not matched to a gene. Germline CDR1 and CDR2: LNHDA and SQIVND (reference sequence).

The chain uses TRBV5-8 and TRBJ1-5; 7 bases fit TRBD1. This CDR3 is built from 15 residues. The junction had 9 bases not matched to a gene; V was cut back by 4 bases and J by 5 bases. Per germline, CDR1 SGHTS and CDR2 YDEGEE. The CDR3 region is CASSPGGGAYQPQHF. In DNA form, the CDR3 reads TGTGCCAGCAGCCCGGGAGGGGGCGCGTATCAGCCCCAGCATTTT.

In its sample, this clone was seen once. The gene calls are TRBV19 and TRBJ2-5; perhaps TRBD2 as D (5 bases). The end of the DNA is better explained by TRBJ2-7, so the J call may be wrong. The CDR3 is made up of 14 amino acids. Germline V gives CDR1 LNHDA, CDR2 SQIVND (reference sequence). The DNA of the CDR3 is TGTGCCAGTAGTATAAGAGGGAGTTTCCACGAGCAGTACTTC. This gives the protein CASSIRGSFHEQYF.

The chain links TRBV9 to TRBJ2-2; no clear D. Germline V CDR1 and CDR2: SGDLS, YYNGEE. Deletions cut 2 bases from V and 3 bases from J, with 11 bases between. The CDR3 length is 15 residues. The CDR3: CASSVGPEDTGELFF. The DNA for the CDR3 is TGTGCCAGCAGCGTGGGTCCTGAGGACACCGGGGAGCTGTTTTTT.

The rearrangement uses TRBV18 and TRBJ2-1; tentative D call: TRBD2 (7 bases). V shed 3 bases and J shed 4 bases, with 16 bases lying between them. Per the germline V gene, CDR1 is KGHSH and CDR2 is LQKENI. The CDR3 contains 16 residues. CDR3 in DNA: TGTGCCAGCTCACCTCCCCCGGGGGGCCGATACAATGAGCAGTTCTTC. It is translated as CASSPPPGGRYNEQFF.

The rearrangement uses TRBV30 and TRBJ2-7; 13 positions match TRBD2. Unmatched junction bases numbered 20, after V lost 0 bases and J lost 3 bases. This CDR3 region has 21 residues. Germline loops: CDR1 GTSNPN, CDR2 SVGIG (reference sequence). The CDR3 loop is CAWSVRTLRLAGGPGFYEQYF. DNA for the CDR3: TGTGCCTGGAGTGTACGTACGTTGCGACTAGCGGGAGGACCGGGATTCTACGAGCAGTACTTC.

This clone was observed a handful of times. V usage is TRBV19 and J usage is TRBJ1-1; 7 bases align to TRBD1. This CDR3 is built from 14 residues. Germline loops: CDR1 LNHDA, CDR2 SQIVND (reference sequence). J was trimmed by 6 bases and V by 6 bases; bases with no gene match: 10. The CDR3 region is CASRNRGPVAEAFF. The CDR3, as DNA: TGTGCCAGTAGGAACAGGGGTCCCGTGGCTGAAGCTTTCTTT.

CDR3 in amino acids: CASSIGGGDEQFF. CDR3 sequence (DNA): TGCGCCAGCAGCATTGGTGGAGGCGATGAGCAGTTCTTC. J is TRBJ2-1 and V is TRBV5-1, with TRBD2 as a possible D gene (5 bases). The CDR3 loop spans 13 amino acids. V was cut by 4 bases and J by 8 bases, with 13 bases left in between. Germline values: CDR1 SGHRS, CDR2 YFSETQ.

This rearrangement joins TRBV6-6 to TRBJ1-2; a possible D gene is TRBD1 (6 bases). This CDR3 contains 13 residues. Deletions cut 2 bases from V and 2 bases from J, with 6 bases between. Germline loops: CDR1 MNHNY, CDR2 SVGAGI (reference sequence). CDR3 DNA sequence: TGTGCCAGCAGTTACACAGGGAACTATGGCTACACCTTC. Protein: CASSYTGNYGYTF.

The V call is TRBV9, the J call TRBJ2-1; the D gene is possibly TRBD2 (6 bases). This CDR3 is built from 16 residues. Per the germline V gene, CDR1 is SGDLS and CDR2 is YYNGEE. V was pared by 3 bases and J by 5 bases, with 18 bases between. The DNA for the CDR3 is TGTGCCAGCAGCGCCCGACTAGGAGCAGGGAACAATGAGCAGTTCTTC. Amino acid sequence: CASSARLGAGNNEQFF.

The genes are TRBV5-1 and TRBJ2-7; D perhaps matches TRBD2 (6 bases). Trimming removed 1 base at V and 6 bases at J, with 11 bases between. Germline CDR1 SGHRS, CDR2 YFSETQ. This CDR3 comprises 13 residues. The CDR3 DNA reads TGCGCCAGCAGCTTGTGGCAGGGAGGCGAGCAGTACTTC. Translating it yields CASSLWQGGEQYF.

A note on this clone: One end of the junction fails to match germline, which may point to a read error. The chain links TRBV10-3 to TRBJ2-1; 7 nucleotides agree with TRBD1. CDR3 size: 15 residues. Germline values: CDR1 ENHRY, CDR2 SYGVKD. The CDR3 reads CAISDPRQGKNEQLF. DNA of the CDR3: TGTGCCATCAGTGACCCGCGACAGGGTAAGAATGAGCAGCTCTTC.